Listed below are T cell receptor beta chains from one sample, sequenced in a study of T cells in Graves' hyperthyroidism and ophthalmopathy. MiXCR was run by TCRdb on the multiplex PCR reads, yielding one entry per CDR3 protein. The table lists hundreds of thousands of distinct CDR3 sequences, over 15% of them singletons. The sample consisted of blood. These receptors came from a woman between 18 and 29 years old with Graves' hyperthyroidism. The CDR3 runs from the conserved cysteine through the conserved F or W. D genes are given only for firm matches. For some rows the clone size is stated as once, few or many, or as a class when expanded; others skip it.

D gene,clone size,J gene,V gene,CDR3 protein,CDR3 DNA
NA,NA,TRBJ1-2,TRBV13,CASSSTNRDGGYGYTF,TGTGCCAGCAGCTCGACCAACAGGGACGGCGGGTATGGCTACACCTTC
TRBD1,NA,TRBJ1-4,TRBV20-1,CSARDRFNEKLFF,TGCAGTGCTAGGGACAGGTTTAATGAAAAACTGTTTTTT
NA,few,TRBJ1-3,TRBV29-1,CSVEAPAAGNTIYF,TGCAGCGTTGAAGCCCCGGCAGCTGGAAACACCATATATTTT
NA,many,TRBJ1-6,TRBV7-8,CASSLAGRQGYNSPLHF,TGTGCCAGCAGCTTAGCTGGGAGGCAGGGGTATAATTCACCCCTCCACTTT
TRBD2,NA,TRBJ2-1,TRBV7-9,CASSQTSLSYNEQFF,TGTGCCAGCAGTCAGACTAGCCTCTCCTACAATGAGCAGTTCTTC
NA,many,TRBJ1-5,TRBV2,CASRYSSEGQPQHF,TGTGCCAGCAGGTATTCTTCGGAAGGCCAGCCCCAGCATTTT
NA,many,TRBJ2-1,TRBV29-1,CSVEPGGTYNEQFF,TGCAGCGTTGAACCCGGAGGTACCTACAATGAGCAGTTCTTC
NA,NA,TRBJ2-2,TRBV10-2,CASSDRGDANTGELFF,TGCGCCAGCAGTGATAGAGGGGACGCGAACACCGGGGAGCTGTTTTTT
NA,many,TRBJ2-3,TRBV20-1,CSATSGPRGTDTQYF,TGCAGTGCGACCTCCGGGCCGAGAGGCACAGATACGCAGTATTTT
NA,many,TRBJ2-7,TRBV11-2,CASSLGMAYEQYF,TGTGCCAGCAGCTTAGGAATGGCCTACGAGCAGTACTTC
TRBD1,NA,TRBJ1-4,TRBV24-1,CATSDKGQGREKLFF,TGTGCCACCAGTGACAAGGGACAGGGCCGAGAAAAACTGTTTTTT
TRBD2,NA,TRBJ2-5,TRBV4-2,CASSGGTSGRLKTQYF,TGTGCCAGCAGCGGGGGGACTAGCGGGAGGTTAAAGACCCAGTACTTC
TRBD2,many,TRBJ2-7,TRBV20-1,CSANRINRGREQYF,TGCAGTGCTAACCGGATAAATCGCGGGAGAGAGCAGTACTTC
NA,NA,TRBJ2-4,TRBV20-1,CSAPAFIAKNIQYF,TGCAGTGCTCCAGCCTTTATAGCCAAAAACATTCAGTACTTC
TRBD1,few,TRBJ2-7,TRBV7-2,CATRQGPEQYF,TGTGCCACCCGACAGGGTCCCGAGCAGTACTTC
TRBD1,many,TRBJ1-3,TRBV15,CATSRMGQLSGNTIYF,TGTGCCACCAGCAGAATGGGACAGCTCTCTGGAAACACCATATATTTT
NA,many,TRBJ2-5,TRBV12-3/TRBV12-4,CASSLGRENQETQYF,TGTGCCAGCAGTTTAGGCAGGGAAAACCAAGAGACCCAGTACTTC
TRBD1,many,TRBJ2-7,TRBV18,CASSPPDRTYEQYF,TGTGCCAGCTCACCACCGGACAGGACCTACGAGCAGTACTTC
NA,many,TRBJ2-1,TRBV12-3/TRBV12-4,CASIPSHGLYNEQFF,TGTGCCAGCATTCCGAGTCATGGGCTTTACAATGAGCAGTTCTTC
NA,few,TRBJ1-2,TRBV9,CASSTDGYNYGYTF,TGTGCCAGCAGCACCGATGGCTACAACTATGGCTACACCTTC
NA,NA,TRBJ1-6,TRBV20-1,CSARDQAGANESPLHF,TGCAGTGCTAGAGATCAGGCAGGGGCCAACGAATCACCCCTCCACTTT
NA,many,TRBJ2-7,TRBV25-1,CASSDLGPDNYEQYF,TGTGCCAGCAGTGATCTAGGCCCTGACAACTACGAGCAGTACTTC
NA,NA,TRBJ1-1,TRBV10-3,CAISDRQGNTEAFF,TGTGCCATCAGTGATCGGCAGGGGAACACTGAAGCTTTCTTT
NA,NA,TRBJ1-5,TRBV15,CATTSDGISNQPQHF,TGTGCCACCACCTCCGATGGGATAAGCAATCAGCCCCAGCATTTT
NA,NA,TRBJ2-1,TRBV6-2/TRBV6-3,CASSYSDSYNEQFF,TGTGCCAGCAGTTACTCCGATTCCTACAATGAGCAGTTCTTC
TRBD1,many,TRBJ1-3,TRBV7-2,CASNPGTAGNTIYF,TGTGCCAGCAATCCGGGGACAGCTGGAAACACCATATATTTT
NA,few,TRBJ1-3,TRBV12-3/TRBV12-4,CASRQGGATGNTIYF,TGTGCCAGCAGACAAGGGGGGGCCACTGGAAACACCATATATTTT
TRBD2,few,TRBJ2-3,TRBV20-1,CRPTSVDTQYF,TGCAGGCCGACTAGCGTAGATACGCAGTATTTT
TRBD1,NA,TRBJ1-2,TRBV18,CASSPVGTEPLGYTF,TGTGCCAGCTCACCAGTGGGGACAGAGCCACTTGGCTACACCTTC
NA,few,TRBJ2-7,TRBV24-1,CATSDLPGSEQYF,TGTGCCACCAGTGATTTGCCTGGGAGCGAGCAGTACTTC
TRBD1,many,TRBJ2-5,TRBV20-1,CSARSPGGKRETQYF,TGCAGTGCTAGGTCCCCAGGGGGAAAAAGAGAGACCCAGTACTTC
TRBD1,many,TRBJ1-2,TRBV7-3,CASSLSPGQDGYTF,TGTGCCAGCAGCTTAAGTCCCGGACAGGATGGCTACACCTTC
NA,NA,TRBJ2-7,TRBV19,CASSMEPGLGQYF,TGTGCCAGTAGTATGGAACCGGGCCTCGGGCAGTACTTC
NA,NA,TRBJ1-5,TRBV6-1,CASRQGGTSNQPQHF,TGTGCCAGCCGACAAGGGGGGACAAGCAATCAGCCCCAGCATTTT
TRBD2,NA,TRBJ2-1,TRBV7-3,CASSPLRSGGSNEQFF,TGTGCCAGCAGCCCGCTTCGTAGCGGGGGGAGCAATGAGCAGTTCTTC
NA,few,TRBJ2-4,TRBV28,CASSDLVLDKNIQYF,TGTGCCAGCAGCGACCTAGTGTTAGACAAAAACATTCAGTACTTC
NA,few,TRBJ1-5,TRBV19,CASSILDSNQPQHF,TGTGCCAGTAGTATTCTGGATTCCAATCAGCCCCAGCATTTT
TRBD1,many,TRBJ2-7,TRBV3-1,CASSRGTGGEQYF,TGTGCCAGCAGCCGCGGGACAGGGGGCGAGCAGTACTTC
NA,few,TRBJ1-1,TRBV7-9,CASSMGLGNTEAFF,TGTGCCAGCAGCATGGGCCTAGGGAACACTGAAGCTTTCTTT
NA,many,TRBJ1-1,TRBV5-5,CASSAVPNTEAFF,TGTGCCAGCAGCGCGGTCCCGAACACTGAAGCTTTCTTT
TRBD1,few,TRBJ1-3,TRBV5-1,CASSLDGTDAGNTIYF,TGCGCCAGCAGCTTGGATGGGACAGATGCTGGAAACACCATATATTTT
TRBD1,many,TRBJ2-2,TRBV5-1,CASSLGTGIDTGELFF,TGCGCCAGCAGCTTGGGGACAGGGATCGACACCGGGGAGCTGTTTTTT
NA,NA,TRBJ2-7,TRBV12-5,CASGLWGPYEQYF,TGTGCTAGTGGTTTGTGGGGGCCTTACGAGCAGTACTTC
NA,NA,TRBJ1-1,TRBV6-5,CASSYWAREGTEAFF,TGTGCCAGCAGTTACTGGGCCAGGGAGGGCACTGAAGCTTTCTTT
NA,many,TRBJ2-5,TRBV7-3,CASSLKGFLGETQYF,TGTGCCAGCAGCTTAAAGGGCTTTCTTGGGGAGACCCAGTACTTC
NA,NA,TRBJ2-6,TRBV28,CASSLSQTWAGANVLTF,TGTGCCAGCAGTTTATCCCAAACATGGGCTGGGGCCAACGTCCTGACTTTC
NA,many,TRBJ1-1,TRBV20-1,CSGLGVNTEAFF,TGCAGTGGACTAGGCGTTAACACTGAAGCTTTCTTT